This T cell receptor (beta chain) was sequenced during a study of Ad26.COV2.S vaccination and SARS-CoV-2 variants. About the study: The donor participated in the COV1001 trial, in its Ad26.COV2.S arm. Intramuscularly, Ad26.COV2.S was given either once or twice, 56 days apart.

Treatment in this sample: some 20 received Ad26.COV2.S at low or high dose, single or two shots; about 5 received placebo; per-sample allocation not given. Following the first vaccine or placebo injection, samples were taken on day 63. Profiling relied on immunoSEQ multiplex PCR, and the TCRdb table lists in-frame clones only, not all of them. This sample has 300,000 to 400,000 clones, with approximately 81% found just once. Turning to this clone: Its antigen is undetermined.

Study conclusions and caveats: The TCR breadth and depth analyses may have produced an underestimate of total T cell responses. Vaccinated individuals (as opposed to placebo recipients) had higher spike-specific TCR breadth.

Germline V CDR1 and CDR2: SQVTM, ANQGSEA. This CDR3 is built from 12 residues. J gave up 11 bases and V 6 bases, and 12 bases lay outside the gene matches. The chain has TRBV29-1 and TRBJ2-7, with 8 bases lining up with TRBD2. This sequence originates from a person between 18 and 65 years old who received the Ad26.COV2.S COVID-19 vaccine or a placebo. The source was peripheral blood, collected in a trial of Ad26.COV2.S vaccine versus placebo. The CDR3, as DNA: TGCAGCGTCAGCGGGAGTTCTACGGACGAGTACTTC. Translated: CSVSGSSTDEYF.